A single sample gave rise to the 31 T cell receptor beta chains below, sequenced in a study of molecular identifiers for immune sequencing clone quantification. Each CDR3 protein gets one entry after TCRdb re-called the PCR reads with MiXCR. This table has about half a million distinct CDR3 sequences, 20% to 25% appearing once. The sequencing sample was made of naive CD8+ T cells from blood, with Jurkat cell RNA spiked in. The subset is: FACS-sorted CD8+CD4-CCR7+CD45RA+ naive T cells. These receptors originate from a human donor in good health. Some libraries in this study had Jurkat cell RNA spiked in.

The genes are TRBV12-3 or TRBV12-4 and TRBJ2-2; no firm D call. The V end lost 3 bases, the J end lost 1 base, and 12 bases lay between the germline ends. The CDR3 is made up of 16 amino acids. The CDR3 protein is CASSFDLGRNTGELFF. The CDR3 bases are TGTGCCAGCAGTTTCGACCTGGGCCGGAACACCGGGGAGCTGTTTTTT.

V is TRBV7-6 and J is TRBJ1-6; no firm D call. CDR1 is SGHVS and CDR2 is FNYEAQ in the germline V gene. Between the trimmed V and J ends, which lost 5 bases and 6 bases, there was a span of 8 bases. The CDR3 has 13 residues. The CDR3, as DNA: TGTGCCAGCAGCCCTCTCATTAATTCACCCCTCCACTTT. Its protein product is CASSPLINSPLHF.

The chain is built from TRBV19 and TRBJ1-5; no clear D. V gave up 1 base and J gave up 7 bases, with 5 bases separating them. Germline assignment: CDR1 LNHDA and CDR2 SQIVND (reference sequence). There are 12 residues in the CDR3. CDR3 residues: CASSIGTQPQHF. Written as DNA, the CDR3 is TGTGCCAGTAGTATAGGGACCCAGCCCCAGCATTTT.

This clonotype was observed many times. The CDR3 DNA is TGCAGTGCTCCGGACCGGGACACGGCCTATAGCAATCAGCCCCAGCATTTT. It codes for CSAPDRDTAYSNQPQHF. This chain links TRBV20-1 with TRBJ1-5, with D possibly being TRBD1 (6 bases). The V end was cut by 5 bases, the J end by 0 bases, with 20 bases between. Germline CDR1 DFQATT, CDR2 SNEGSKA (reference sequence). The CDR3 is made up of 17 amino acids.

This chain uses TRBV5-8 with TRBJ2-3; 8 bases align to TRBD1. The germline gives CDR1 SGHTS, CDR2 YDEGEE. This CDR3 contains 18 residues. The junction had 14 bases not matched to a gene; V was cut back by 4 bases and J by 1 base. The CDR3 bases are TGTGCCAGCAGCGACCGGGACAGGCCTCCCGGGGGCACAGATACGCAGTATTTT. Translating gives CASSDRDRPPGGTDTQYF.

This chain connects TRBV27 to TRBJ1-1, with D possibly TRBD1 on 5 matching bases. The V and J ends lost 5 bases and 9 bases respectively, with 19 bases between them. Per the germline V gene, CDR1 is MNHEY and CDR2 is SMNVEV (reference sequence). The CDR3 is 14 amino acids. The CDR3 region has the DNA TGTGCCAGCAGTCCCACAGAAGGCGGACAAAAAGCTTTCTTT. Its translation: CASSPTEGGQKAFF.

This clonotype was observed a handful of times. The rearrangement joins TRBV7-2 to TRBJ1-4, with 9 nucleotides matching TRBD1. The CDR3 is 14 residues long. Per germline, CDR1 SGHTA and CDR2 FQGNSA. Trimming took 5 bases from V and 5 from J; bases not matched to a gene: 3. CDR3 DNA: TGTGCCAGCAGCAGTGGGACAGGGAATGAAAAACTGTTTTTT. This codes for CASSSGTGNEKLFF.

This clonotype came up many times. The chain recombines TRBV29-1 with TRBJ2-1, with 9 bases that match TRBD1. CDR1 is SQVTM and CDR2 is ANQGSEA in the germline V gene. Losses at the gene ends were 3 bases for V and 10 bases for J; bases not matched to a gene: 7. CDR3 length: 13 residues. CDR3 region: CSVETGGVEEQFF. The CDR3 region has the DNA TGCAGCGTTGAGACAGGGGGGGTGGAAGAGCAGTTCTTC.

This clonotype was counted a single time. The chain recombines TRBV19 with TRBJ2-7; TRBD2 matches 9 bases. Germline V gene lookup returns CDR1 LNHDA and CDR2 SQIVND (reference sequence). V lost 1 base to trimming and J lost 2 bases; unmatched junction nucleotides: 9. The CDR3 loop spans 17 amino acids. The CDR3 nucleotides read TGTGCCAGTAGTATAGGTAGTCGGGGACTAGCAGCCTACGAGCAGTACTTC. This sequence encodes CASSIGSRGLAAYEQYF.

This clonotype occurred many times. The chain recombines TRBV10-3 with TRBJ1-1, with TRBD1 matching over 8 bases. The CDR3 runs to 15 residues. The junction had 5 bases not matched to a gene; V was cut back by 0 bases and J by 5 bases. The germline V gene encodes CDR1 ENHRY and CDR2 SYGVKD. CDR3 DNA: TGTGCCATCAGTGAGTCGACAGGGGCGGTTACTGAAGCTTTCTTT. Amino acid sequence: CAISESTGAVTEAFF.

Details on this clonotype: Since a much larger clone is just one base distant, this may be a read error. The chain's CDR3 is CASSCVYTGELFF. The CDR3 DNA sequence: TGTGCCAGCAGTTGCGTTTACACCGGGGAGCTGTTTTTT. The chain recombines TRBV6-5 with TRBJ2-2, with unresolved D. Germline CDR1 MNHEY, CDR2 SVGAGI. The CDR3 sequence is 13 residues long. The germline V and J ends were trimmed by 4 bases and 3 bases, with 6 bases remaining between them.

J is TRBJ2-2 and V is TRBV9; no clear D gene. Germline values: CDR1 SGDLS, CDR2 YYNGEE. This CDR3 is 15 amino acids long. V lost 1 base and J lost 3, with 10 bases in between. The DNA of the CDR3 is TGTGCCAGCAGCGTATATTTTGCGGACACCGGGGAGCTGTTTTTT. Protein product: CASSVYFADTGELFF.

On this clonotype itself: A much larger clonotype is one base distant, so this may be a read error. This chain connects TRBV27 to TRBJ1-1; perhaps TRBD1 as D (5 bases). V was clipped by 6 bases and J by 0 bases, with 11 bases between them. Germline-derived CDR1 and CDR2 are MNHEY and SMNVEV (reference sequence). The CDR3 totals 14 residues. This chain's CDR3 is CASRLRQMNTEAFF. The CDR3 DNA sequence: TGTGCCAGCAGATTGAGACAGATGAACACTGAAGCTTTCTTT.

In its sample, this clonotype was seen many times. The chain recombines TRBV29-1 with TRBJ2-3; TRBD2 aligns across 7 bases. Germline CDR1 SQVTM, CDR2 ANQGSEA. Trimming removed 5 bases from V and 3 bases from J; junction bases left unmatched: 5. The CDR3 is made up of 13 amino acids. The CDR3 here is CSVTSGITDTQYF. CDR3 coding DNA: TGCAGCGTTACGAGCGGGATAACAGATACGCAGTATTTT.

This clonotype was seen more than once but under ten times. This sequence joins TRBV5-8 and TRBJ2-7; no definite D call. The CDR3 contains 16 residues. Looked up from germline, CDR1 is SGHTS and CDR2 is YDEGEE. Trimming stripped 1 base from V and 0 bases from J, with 14 bases between. The CDR3 region is CASSLQYLGSSYEQYF. The CDR3 coding sequence is TGTGCCAGCAGCTTGCAGTATTTGGGCAGCTCCTACGAGCAGTACTTC.

In this sample, this clonotype turned up once. A read error is possible here, since a much larger clone lies one base away. The V call is TRBV7-9, the J call TRBJ1-2, with TRBD1 as a possible D gene (5 bases). Germline CDR1 and CDR2: SEHNR and FQNEAQ (reference sequence). The CDR3 covers 14 residues. V was shortened by 5 bases and J by 5 bases, with 15 bases between the two germline ends. CDR3 residues: CASSPPGGIYGYTF. The CDR3 DNA reads TGTGCCAGCAGCCCGCCTGGGGGAATTTATGGCTACACCTTC.

This clonotype came up many times. This chain joins TRBV4-1 and TRBJ2-7, with D perhaps TRBD1 or TRBD2 (5 bases each). The ends were cut back, 0 bases at V and 3 bases at J, with 12 bases in the middle. The CDR3 runs to 15 residues. CDR1 is MGHRA and CDR2 is YSYEKL in the germline V gene. The CDR3 is CASSQDGTANYEQYF. The CDR3 DNA is TGCGCCAGCAGCCAAGATGGGACGGCCAACTACGAGCAGTACTTC.

This clonotype was seen ten or more times. The chain uses TRBV14 and TRBJ2-7; D may be TRBD2 (5 bases). Germline V gene data show CDR1 as SGHDN and CDR2 as FVKESK. The CDR3 covers 13 residues. V gave up 1 base and J gave up 4 bases, with 8 bases separating them. The CDR3 DNA reads TGTGCCAGCAGCCAAGGTTCGGGGTACGAGCAGTACTTC. Its protein is CASSQGSGYEQYF. The variable domain in full, completed from reference TRBV14 and TRBJ2-7, reads EAGVTQFPSHSVIEKGQTVTLRCDPISGHDNLYWYRRVMGKEIKFLLHFVKESKQDESGMPNNRFLAERTGGTYSTLKVQPAELEDSGVYFCASSQGSGYEQYFGPGTRLTVT.

With respect to this clonotype: A much larger clone differs by one base, so this may be a read error. The V gene is TRBV20-1, the J gene TRBJ2-3; D ambiguous. Per the germline V gene, CDR1 is DFQATT and CDR2 is SNEGSKA (reference sequence). CDR3 length: 13 residues. The V end lost 8 bases, the J end lost 1 base, and 13 bases lay between the germline ends. The CDR3 sequence is CSTTLNRTDTQYF. The CDR3, as DNA: TGCAGTACGACCCTTAATCGCACAGATACGCAGTATTTT.

Points on this clonotype: A much more abundant neighbour one base away suggests this may be a read error. This chain connects TRBV24-1 to TRBJ2-1, with a possible D match to TRBD1 (6 bases). The germline CDR1 and CDR2 sequences are KGHDR and SFDVKD. V lost 11 bases, J lost 15 bases, and 25 bases lay in between. CDR3 length: 13 amino acids. CDR3 DNA sequence: TGTGCCATCCAACGGTCTAGGGGGACCAATATGTTCTTC. Its protein is CAIQRSRGTNMFF.

Concerning this clonotype: A read error may be the cause here, since a much bigger clone is one base away. This chain joins TRBV2 and TRBJ1-1; no firm D call. The CDR3 totals 14 residues. Germline V CDR1 and CDR2: SNHLY, FYNNEI. This CDR3 is CTSSRDYGITEAFF. For the CDR3, the DNA is TGTACCAGCAGTCGTGATTATGGTATAACTGAAGCTTTCTTT. The variable domain in full, with the rest retrieved from reference TRBV2 and TRBJ1-1, is EPEVTQTPSHQVTQMGQEVILRCVPISNHLYFYWYRQILGQKVEFLVSFYNNEISEKSEIFDDQFSVERPDGSNFTLKIRSTKLEDSAMYFCTSSRDYGITEAFFGQGTRLTVV.

The chain joins TRBV7-9 to TRBJ2-5, with D tentatively TRBD1 or TRBD2 (5 bases each). V was trimmed by 5 bases and J by 1 base, leaving 11 bases between them. The CDR3 runs to 14 residues. Germline CDR1 reads SEHNR; CDR2 reads FQNEAQ (reference sequence). DNA for the CDR3: TGTGCCAGCAGCCCGGGGACCGGCCAAGAGACCCAGTACTTC. It translates to CASSPGTGQETQYF.

This clonotype appeared many times. CDR3 in DNA: TGTGCCAGCAGTCCCCTAGGTCGGGCCTCGGACACTGAAGCTTTCTTT. Protein: CASSPLGRASDTEAFF. The chain joins TRBV28 to TRBJ1-1; no definite D call. In germline, CDR1 is MDHEN, CDR2 SYDVKM. V gave up 5 bases and J gave up 3 bases, with 19 bases separating them. The CDR3 is 16 residues long.

The chain uses TRBV6-5 and TRBJ2-7; the D gene is possibly TRBD1 (5 bases). The length of the CDR3 is 14 residues. Per germline, CDR1 MNHEY and CDR2 SVGAGI. The V and J ends lost 0 bases and 6 bases respectively, with 12 bases between them. The CDR3 is CASSYSPTDSEQYF. CDR3 bases: TGTGCCAGCAGTTACTCCCCTACCGACAGCGAGCAGTACTTC.

V and J are TRBV7-9 and TRBJ2-5; no definite D call. V gave up 4 bases and J gave up 5 bases, with 23 bases separating them. In germline, CDR1 is SEHNR, CDR2 FQNEAQ (reference sequence). The CDR3 totals 17 residues. The CDR3 nucleotides read TGTGCCAGCAGCTCGCCCTCGGGCGGTCCCGAACTGGAGACCCAGTACTTC. The encoded protein is CASSSPSGGPELETQYF.

The V gene is TRBV27, the J gene TRBJ1-6, with TRBD1 as a possible D gene (6 bases). This CDR3 is built from 16 residues. Germline values: CDR1 MNHEY, CDR2 SMNVEV (reference sequence). V gave up 5 bases and J gave up 6 bases, with 17 bases separating them. The CDR3: CASSRQDAAINSPLHF. As DNA, the CDR3 is TGTGCCAGCAGTAGACAGGACGCAGCAATTAATTCACCCCTCCACTTT.

Of note for this clonotype: A much larger clone sits a single nucleotide away, making a read error possible. The rearrangement links TRBV19 to TRBJ1-1; a possible D gene is TRBD1 (5 bases). Germline V gene data show CDR1 as LNHDA and CDR2 as SQIVND (reference sequence). This CDR3 is built from 14 residues. The CDR3 nucleotides are TGTGCCAGTAGGACTCCGGACAAGAACACTGAAGCTGTCTTT. Protein: CASRTPDKNTEAVF.

As DNA, the CDR3 is TGTGCCATCCTCAGCCCGGGACTAGTTTTTAATGAGCAGTTCTTC. This codes for CAILSPGLVFNEQFF. The chain combines TRBV12-3 or TRBV12-4 with TRBJ2-1; 8 nucleotides line up with TRBD2. Trimming took 10 bases from V and 7 from J; bases not matched to a gene: 15. The CDR3 consists of 15 residues.

This clonotype was observed many times. The rearrangement uses TRBV15 and TRBJ1-4; D gene unclear. V lost 7 bases to trimming and J lost 5 bases, with 14 bases between them. The CDR3 is 14 residues long. Per germline, CDR1 LNHNV and CDR2 YYDKDF (reference sequence). Here the CDR3 DNA reads TGTGCCACCACCCGGACCCCGCGGAATGAAAAACTGTTTTTT. This codes for CATTRTPRNEKLFF.

For this clonotype: A single base separates this from a much larger clone, so it may be a read error. The chain couples TRBV7-9 to TRBJ2-7, with TRBD1 identical over 10 bases. CDR1 SEHNR and CDR2 FQNEAQ come from the germline V gene (reference sequence). The ends lost 5 bases at V and 9 bases at J; junction bases unmatched: 10. The CDR3 extends over 14 amino acids. CDR3 amino acids: CASSLGQGLHVQYF. The CDR3 nucleotides are TGTGCCAGCAGCCTGGGACAGGGGCTCCACGTGCAGTACTTC.

The J gene is TRBJ2-7, the V gene TRBV12-3 or TRBV12-4; D call uncertain. V was shortened by 1 base and J by 7 bases, with 17 bases between the two germline ends. This CDR3 comprises 15 residues. Here the CDR3 reads CASSLDSTALKEQYF. The CDR3 DNA is TGTGCCAGCAGTTTAGATTCGACTGCCCTAAAAGAGCAGTACTTC.